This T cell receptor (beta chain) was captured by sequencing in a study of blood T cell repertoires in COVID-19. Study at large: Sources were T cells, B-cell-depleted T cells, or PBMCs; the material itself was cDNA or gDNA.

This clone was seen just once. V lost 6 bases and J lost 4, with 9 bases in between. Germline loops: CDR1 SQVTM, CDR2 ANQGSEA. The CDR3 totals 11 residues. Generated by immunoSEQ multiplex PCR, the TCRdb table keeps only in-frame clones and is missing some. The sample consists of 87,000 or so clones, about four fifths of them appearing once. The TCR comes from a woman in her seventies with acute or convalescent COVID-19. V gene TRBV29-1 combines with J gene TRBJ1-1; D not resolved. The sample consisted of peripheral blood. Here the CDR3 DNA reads TGCAGCGTCTATCTTGGCACTGAAGCTTTCTTT. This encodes CSVYLGTEAFF.